The clone carrying this T cell receptor beta chain was seen a few times. The record originates from a study of response to subunit inactivated influenza vaccine. TCRdb recomputed calls from the RT-PCR reads with MiXCR, one row per CDR3 protein. The table shows 610,000 or so distinct CDR3 sequences, with 13% to 15% occurring only once. V dropped 3 bases and J dropped 10; count of bases not matched to a gene: 5. Germline CDR1 and CDR2: LNHDA and SQIVND (reference sequence). CDR3 length: 13 residues. The specimen was PBMCs from blood, collected about 13 days after vaccination. The receptor comes from a man in his fifties or sixties who received an inactivated influenza vaccine. The V and J genes are TRBV19 and TRBJ2-1; TRBD2 aligns across 8 bases. The CDR3 sequence: CASSIGGGTEQFF. The CDR3 coding sequence is TGTGCCAGTAGTATCGGCGGGGGGACCGAGCAGTTCTTC.